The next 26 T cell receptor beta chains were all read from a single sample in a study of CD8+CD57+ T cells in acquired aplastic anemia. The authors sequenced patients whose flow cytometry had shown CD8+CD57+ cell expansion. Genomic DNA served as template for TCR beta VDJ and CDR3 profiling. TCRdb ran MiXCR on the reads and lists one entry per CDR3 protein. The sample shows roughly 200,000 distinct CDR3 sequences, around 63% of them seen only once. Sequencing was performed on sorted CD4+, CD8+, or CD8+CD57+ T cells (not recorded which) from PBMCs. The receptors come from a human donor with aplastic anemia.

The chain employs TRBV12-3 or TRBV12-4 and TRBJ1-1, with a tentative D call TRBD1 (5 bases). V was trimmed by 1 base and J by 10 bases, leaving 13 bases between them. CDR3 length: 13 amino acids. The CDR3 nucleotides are TGTGCCAGCAGTTTAGAGGGGCGAAGGGTAGCTTTCTTT. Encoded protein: CASSLEGRRVAFF.

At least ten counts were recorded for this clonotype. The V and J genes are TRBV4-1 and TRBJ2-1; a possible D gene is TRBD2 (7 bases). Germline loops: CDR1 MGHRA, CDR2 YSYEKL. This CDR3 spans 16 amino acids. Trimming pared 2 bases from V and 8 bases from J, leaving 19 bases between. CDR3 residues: CASSQYPGGRNDEQFF. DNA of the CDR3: TGCGCCAGCAGCCAATATCCGGGGGGCCGGAACGATGAGCAGTTCTTC.

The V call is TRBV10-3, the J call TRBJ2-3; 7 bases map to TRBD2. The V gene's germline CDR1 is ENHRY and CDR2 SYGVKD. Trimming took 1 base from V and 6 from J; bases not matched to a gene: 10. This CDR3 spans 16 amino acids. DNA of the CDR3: TGTGCCATCAGTGAGTTGGGGGGAGGGCCGGGTGATACGCAGTATTTT. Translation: CAISELGGGPGDTQYF.

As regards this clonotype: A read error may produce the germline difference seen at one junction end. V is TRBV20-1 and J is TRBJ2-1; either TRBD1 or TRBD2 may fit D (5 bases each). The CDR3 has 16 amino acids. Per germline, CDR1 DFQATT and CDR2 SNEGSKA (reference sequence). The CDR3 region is CSARATGTVSSNEQFF. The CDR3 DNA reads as TGCAGTGCTAGGGCCACCGGGACGGTCTCCTCCAATGAGCAGTTCTTC.

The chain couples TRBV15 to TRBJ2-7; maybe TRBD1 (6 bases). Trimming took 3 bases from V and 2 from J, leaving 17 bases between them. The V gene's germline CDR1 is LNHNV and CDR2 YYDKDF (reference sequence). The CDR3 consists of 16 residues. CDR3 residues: CATSSRRETGTYEQYF. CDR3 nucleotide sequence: TGTGCCACCAGCAGCCGCAGAGAAACAGGGACCTACGAGCAGTACTTC.

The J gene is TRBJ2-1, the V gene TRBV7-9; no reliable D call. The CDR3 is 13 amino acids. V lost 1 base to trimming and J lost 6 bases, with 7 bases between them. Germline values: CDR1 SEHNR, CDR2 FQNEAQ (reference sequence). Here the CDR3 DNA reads TGTGCCAGCAGCTTAGAACGAGGCAATGAGCAGTTCTTC. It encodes CASSLERGNEQFF.

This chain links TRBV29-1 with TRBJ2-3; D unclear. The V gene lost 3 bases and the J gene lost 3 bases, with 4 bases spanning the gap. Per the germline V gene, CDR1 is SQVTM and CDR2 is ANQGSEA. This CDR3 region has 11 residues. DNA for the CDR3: TGCAGCGTTGAGGCGACAGATACGCAGTATTTT. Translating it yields CSVEATDTQYF.

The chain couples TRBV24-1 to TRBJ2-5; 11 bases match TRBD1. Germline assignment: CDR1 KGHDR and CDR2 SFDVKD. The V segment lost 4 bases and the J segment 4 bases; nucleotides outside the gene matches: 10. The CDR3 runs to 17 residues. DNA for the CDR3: TGTGCCACCAGTGAGCCTCCGGGACAGGGGGATGGAGAGACCCAGTACTTC. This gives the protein CATSEPPGQGDGETQYF.

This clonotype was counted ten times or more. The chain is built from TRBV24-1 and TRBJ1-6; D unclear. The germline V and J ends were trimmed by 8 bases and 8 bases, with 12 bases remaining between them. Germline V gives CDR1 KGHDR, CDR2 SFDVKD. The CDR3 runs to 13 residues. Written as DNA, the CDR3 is TGTGCCACCATCGGGTTCCCTTATTCACCCCTCCACTTT. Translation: CATIGFPYSPLHF.

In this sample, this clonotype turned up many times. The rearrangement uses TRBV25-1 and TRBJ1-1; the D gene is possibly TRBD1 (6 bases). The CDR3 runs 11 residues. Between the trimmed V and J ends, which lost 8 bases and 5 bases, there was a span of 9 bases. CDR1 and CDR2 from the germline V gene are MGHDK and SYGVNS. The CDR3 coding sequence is TGTGCCAGCGGTACAGGGACTGAAGCTTTCTTT. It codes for CASGTGTEAFF.

CDR3 amino acids: CASRFYGADTQYF. Written as DNA, the CDR3 is TGTGCCAGCAGATTCTACGGGGCAGATACGCAGTATTTT. The rearrangement links TRBV6-1 to TRBJ2-3; TRBD2 might be the D (5 bases). The CDR3 loop spans 13 amino acids. The V and J ends lost 6 bases and 4 bases respectively, with 11 bases between them. Germline V gene sequence: CDR1 MNHNS, CDR2 SASEGT.

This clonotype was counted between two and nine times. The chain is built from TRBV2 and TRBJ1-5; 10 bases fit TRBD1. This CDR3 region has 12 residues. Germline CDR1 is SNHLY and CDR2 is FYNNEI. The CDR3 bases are TGTGCGGAAGGGGACAGGGGTCAGCCCCAGCATTTT. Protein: CAEGDRGQPQHF.

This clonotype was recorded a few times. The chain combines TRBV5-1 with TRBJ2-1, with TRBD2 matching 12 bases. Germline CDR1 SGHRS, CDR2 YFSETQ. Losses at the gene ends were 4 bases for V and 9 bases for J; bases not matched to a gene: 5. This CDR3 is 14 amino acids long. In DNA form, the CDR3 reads TGCGCCAGCAGCCCCCGGACTAGCGGGGCTGAGCAGTTCTTC. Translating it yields CASSPRTSGAEQFF.

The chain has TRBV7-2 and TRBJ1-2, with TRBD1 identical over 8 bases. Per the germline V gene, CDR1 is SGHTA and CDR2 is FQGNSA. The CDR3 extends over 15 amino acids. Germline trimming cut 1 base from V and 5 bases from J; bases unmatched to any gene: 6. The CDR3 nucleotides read TGTGCCAGCAGCTTAGAGCGGACAGGGAGGTATGGCTACACCTTC. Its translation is CASSLERTGRYGYTF. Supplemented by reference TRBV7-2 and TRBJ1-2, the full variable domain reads GAGVSQSPSNKVTEKGKDVELRCDPISGHTALYWYRQSLGQGLEFLIYFQGNSAPDKSGLPSDRFSAERTGGSVSTLTIQRTQQEDSAVYLCASSLERTGRYGYTFGSGTRLTVV.

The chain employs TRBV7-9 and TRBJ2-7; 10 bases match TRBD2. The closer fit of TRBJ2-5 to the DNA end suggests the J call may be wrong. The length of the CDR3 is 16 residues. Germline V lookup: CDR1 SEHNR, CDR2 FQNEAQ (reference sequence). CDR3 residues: CASSLGLAGEPETQYF. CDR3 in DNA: TGTGCCAGCAGCTTAGGTCTAGCGGGGGAACCAGAGACCCAGTACTTC.

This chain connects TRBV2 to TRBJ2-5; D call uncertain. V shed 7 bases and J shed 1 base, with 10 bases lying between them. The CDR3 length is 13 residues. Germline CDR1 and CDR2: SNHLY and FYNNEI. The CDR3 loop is CASIPPAQETQYF. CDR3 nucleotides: TGTGCCAGCATACCCCCTGCCCAAGAGACCCAGTACTTC.

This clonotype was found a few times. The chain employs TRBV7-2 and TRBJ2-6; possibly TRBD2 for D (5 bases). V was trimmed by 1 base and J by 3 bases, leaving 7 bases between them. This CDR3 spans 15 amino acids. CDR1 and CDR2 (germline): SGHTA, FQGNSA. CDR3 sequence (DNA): TGTGCCAGCAGCTTAGGAGGGAGTGGGGCCAACGTCCTGACTTTC. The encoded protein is CASSLGGSGANVLTF.

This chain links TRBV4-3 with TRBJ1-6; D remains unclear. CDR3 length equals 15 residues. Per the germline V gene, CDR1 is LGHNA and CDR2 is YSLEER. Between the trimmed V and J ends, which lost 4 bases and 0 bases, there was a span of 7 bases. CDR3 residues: CASSPISSYNSPLHF. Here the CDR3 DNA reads TGCGCCAGCAGCCCGATTAGCTCCTATAATTCACCCCTCCACTTT.

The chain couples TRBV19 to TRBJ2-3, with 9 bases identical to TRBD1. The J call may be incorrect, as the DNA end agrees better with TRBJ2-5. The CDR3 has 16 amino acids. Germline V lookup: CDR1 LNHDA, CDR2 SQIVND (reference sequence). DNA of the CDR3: TGTGCCAGTAGTTCTGCTGGACAGGGGATACAAGAGACCCAGTACTTC. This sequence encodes CASSSAGQGIQETQYF.

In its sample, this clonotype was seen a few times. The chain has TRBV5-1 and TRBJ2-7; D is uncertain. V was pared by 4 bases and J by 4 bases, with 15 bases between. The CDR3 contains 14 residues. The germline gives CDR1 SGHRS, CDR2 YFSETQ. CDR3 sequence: CASSAEPKSYEQYF. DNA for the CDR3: TGCGCCAGCAGCGCAGAGCCTAAGAGTTACGAGCAGTACTTC. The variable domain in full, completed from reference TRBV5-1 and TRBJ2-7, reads KAGVTQTPRYLIKTRGQQVTLSCSPISGHRSVSWYQQTPGQGLQFLFEYFSETQRNKGNFPGRFSGRQFSNSRSEMNVSTLELGDSALYLCASSAEPKSYEQYFGPGTRLTVT.

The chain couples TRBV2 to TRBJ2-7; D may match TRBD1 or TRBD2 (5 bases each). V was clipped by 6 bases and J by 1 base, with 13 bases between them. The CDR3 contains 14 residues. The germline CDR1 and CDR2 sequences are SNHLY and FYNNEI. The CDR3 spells CASRVPGRSYEQYF. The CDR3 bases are TGTGCCAGCAGGGTGCCGGGACGGTCCTACGAGCAGTACTTC.

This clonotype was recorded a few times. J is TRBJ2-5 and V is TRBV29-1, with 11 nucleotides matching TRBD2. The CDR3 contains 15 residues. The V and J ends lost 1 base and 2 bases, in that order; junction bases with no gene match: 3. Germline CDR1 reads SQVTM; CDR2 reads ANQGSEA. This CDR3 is CSVEGTSGLQETQYF. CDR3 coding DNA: TGCAGCGTTGAAGGGACTAGCGGGTTACAAGAGACCCAGTACTTC. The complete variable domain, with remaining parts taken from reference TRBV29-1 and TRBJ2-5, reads SAVISQKPSRDICQRGTSLTIQCQVDSQVTMMFWYRQQPGQSLTLIATANQGSEATYESGFVIDKFPISRPNLTFSTLTVSNMSPEDSSIYLCSVEGTSGLQETQYFGPGTRLLVL.

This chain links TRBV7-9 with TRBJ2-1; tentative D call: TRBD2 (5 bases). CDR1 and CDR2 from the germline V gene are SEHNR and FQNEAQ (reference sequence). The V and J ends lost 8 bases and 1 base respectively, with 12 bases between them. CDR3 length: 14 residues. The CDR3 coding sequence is TGTGCCAGCCCCGGGGATCGTTCCTACAATGAGCAGTTCTTC. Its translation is CASPGDRSYNEQFF.

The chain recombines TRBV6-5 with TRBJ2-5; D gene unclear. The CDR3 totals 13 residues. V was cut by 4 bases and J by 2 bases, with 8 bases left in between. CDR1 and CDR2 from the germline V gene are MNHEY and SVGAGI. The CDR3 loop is CASSWRVQETQYF. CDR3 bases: TGTGCCAGCAGTTGGAGAGTACAAGAGACCCAGTACTTC.

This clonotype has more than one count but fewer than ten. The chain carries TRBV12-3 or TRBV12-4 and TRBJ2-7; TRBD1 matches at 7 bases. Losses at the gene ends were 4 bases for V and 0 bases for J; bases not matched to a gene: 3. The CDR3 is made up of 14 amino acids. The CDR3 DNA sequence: TGTGCCAGCAGTTACGGACAGGTCTCCTACGAGCAGTACTTC. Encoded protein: CASSYGQVSYEQYF.

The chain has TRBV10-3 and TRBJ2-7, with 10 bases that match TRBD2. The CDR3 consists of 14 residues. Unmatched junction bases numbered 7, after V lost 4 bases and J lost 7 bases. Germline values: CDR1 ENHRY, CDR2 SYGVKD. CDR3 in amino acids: CAISATSGEKEQYF. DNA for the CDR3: TGTGCCATCAGTGCCACTAGCGGGGAGAAAGAGCAGTACTTC.